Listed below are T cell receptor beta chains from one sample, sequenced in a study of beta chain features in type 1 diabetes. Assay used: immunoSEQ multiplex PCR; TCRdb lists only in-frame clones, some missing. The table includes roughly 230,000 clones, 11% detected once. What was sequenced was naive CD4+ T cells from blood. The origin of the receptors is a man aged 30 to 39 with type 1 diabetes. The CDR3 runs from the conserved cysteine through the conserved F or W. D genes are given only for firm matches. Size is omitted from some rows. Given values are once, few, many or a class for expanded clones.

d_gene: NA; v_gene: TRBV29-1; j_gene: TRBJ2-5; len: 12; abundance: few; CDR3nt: TGCAGCGCGACCACAGGGACCGAGACCCAGTACTTC; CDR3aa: CSATTGTETQYF
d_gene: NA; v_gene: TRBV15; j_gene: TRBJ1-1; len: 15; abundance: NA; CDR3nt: TGTGCCACCAGCGGGTATTCGACAGGCAACACTAAAGCTTTCTTT; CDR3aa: CATSGYSTGNTKAFF
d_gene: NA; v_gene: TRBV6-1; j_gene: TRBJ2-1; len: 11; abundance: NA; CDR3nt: TGTGCCAGCACCCACGGCAATGAGCAGTTCTTC; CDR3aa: CASTHGNEQFF
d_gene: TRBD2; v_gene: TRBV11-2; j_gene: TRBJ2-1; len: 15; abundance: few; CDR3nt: TGTGCCAGCAGCCCATTAGCGGGGGTACATATTGAGCAGTTCTTC; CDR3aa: CASSPLAGVHIEQFF
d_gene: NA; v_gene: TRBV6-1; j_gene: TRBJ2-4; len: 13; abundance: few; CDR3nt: TGTGCCAGCAGTGCGACTCACAGGGATATTCAGTACTTC; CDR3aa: CASSATHRDIQYF
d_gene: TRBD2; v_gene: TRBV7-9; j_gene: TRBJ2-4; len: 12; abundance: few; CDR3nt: TGTGCCAGCAGCCCTTCTAGCGGGAGGTGGTACTTC; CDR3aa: CASSPSSGRWYF
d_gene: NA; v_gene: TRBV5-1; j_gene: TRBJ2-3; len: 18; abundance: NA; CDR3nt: TGCGCCAGCAGCCTGGAGGGGAACAGGGGCAGAAGCACAGATACGCAGTATTTT; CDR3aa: CASSLEGNRGRSTDTQYF
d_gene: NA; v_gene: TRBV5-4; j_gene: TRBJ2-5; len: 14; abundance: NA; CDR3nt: TGTGCCAGCAGCCACCCCTCGGCCGGGGAGACCCAGTACTTC; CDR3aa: CASSHPSAGETQYF
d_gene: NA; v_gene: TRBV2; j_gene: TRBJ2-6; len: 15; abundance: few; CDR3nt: TGTGCCAGCAGTGTGTTTTACTCTGGGGCCAACGTCCTGACTTTC; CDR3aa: CASSVFYSGANVLTF
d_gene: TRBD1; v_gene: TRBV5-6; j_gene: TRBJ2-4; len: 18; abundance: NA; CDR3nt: TGTGCCAGCAGCTTGGACAGGGGGACCTATATAGCCAAAAACATTCAGTACTTC; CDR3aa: CASSLDRGTYIAKNIQYF